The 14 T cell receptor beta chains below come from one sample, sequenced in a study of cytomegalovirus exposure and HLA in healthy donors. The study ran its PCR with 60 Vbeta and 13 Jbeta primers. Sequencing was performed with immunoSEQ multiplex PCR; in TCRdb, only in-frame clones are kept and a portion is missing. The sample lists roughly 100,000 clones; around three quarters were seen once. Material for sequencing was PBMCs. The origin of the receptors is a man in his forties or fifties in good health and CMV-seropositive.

CDR3 nucleotides: TGCGCCAGCGCCCGGGGGGCGGGCGAAGAGACCCAGTACTTC. Protein sequence: CASARGAGEETQYF. This chain links TRBV5-1 with TRBJ2-5; tentative D call: TRBD2 (7 bases). This CDR3 region has 14 residues. Looked up from germline, CDR1 is SGHRS and CDR2 is YFSETQ. The V and J ends lost 7 bases and 3 bases respectively, with 16 bases between them.

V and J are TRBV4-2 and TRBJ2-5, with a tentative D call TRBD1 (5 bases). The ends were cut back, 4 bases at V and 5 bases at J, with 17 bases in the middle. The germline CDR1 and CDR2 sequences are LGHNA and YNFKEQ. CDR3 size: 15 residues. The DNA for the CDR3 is TGTGCCAGCAGCCCTCCCACGGCTGGGGCCGAGACCCAGTACTTC. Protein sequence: CASSPPTAGAETQYF.

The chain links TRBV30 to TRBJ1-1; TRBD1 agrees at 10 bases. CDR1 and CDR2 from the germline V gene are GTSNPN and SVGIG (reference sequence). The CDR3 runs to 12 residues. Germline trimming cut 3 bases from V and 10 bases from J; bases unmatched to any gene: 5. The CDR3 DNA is TGTGCCTGGAGAGACGGGACAGGGGCAGCTTTCTTT. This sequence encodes CAWRDGTGAAFF.

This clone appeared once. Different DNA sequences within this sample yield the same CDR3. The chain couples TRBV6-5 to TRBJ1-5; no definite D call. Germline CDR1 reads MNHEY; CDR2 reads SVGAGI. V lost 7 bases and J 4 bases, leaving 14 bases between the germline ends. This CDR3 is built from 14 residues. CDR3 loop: CASTPPGSNQPQHF. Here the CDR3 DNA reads TGTGCCAGCACCCCTCCAGGTTCGAATCAGCCCCAGCATTTT.

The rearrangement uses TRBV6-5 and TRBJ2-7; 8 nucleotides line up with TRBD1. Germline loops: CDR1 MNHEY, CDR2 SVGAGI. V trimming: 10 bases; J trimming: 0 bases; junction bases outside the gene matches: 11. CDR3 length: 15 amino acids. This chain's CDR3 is CATRKPGQDSYEQYF. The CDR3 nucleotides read TGTGCCACCCGAAAACCGGGACAGGACTCCTACGAGCAGTACTTC.

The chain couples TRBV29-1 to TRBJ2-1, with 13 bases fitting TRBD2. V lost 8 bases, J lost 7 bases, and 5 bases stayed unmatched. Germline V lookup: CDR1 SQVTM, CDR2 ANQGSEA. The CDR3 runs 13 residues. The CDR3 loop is CSIRTSGSNEQFF. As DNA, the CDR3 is TGCAGCATCCGGACTAGCGGGAGTAATGAGCAGTTCTTC.

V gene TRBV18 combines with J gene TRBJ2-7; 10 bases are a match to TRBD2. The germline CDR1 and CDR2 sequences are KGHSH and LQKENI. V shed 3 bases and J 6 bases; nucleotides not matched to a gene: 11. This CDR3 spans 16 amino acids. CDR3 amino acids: CASSPPMGAGGVEQYF. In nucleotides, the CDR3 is TGTGCCAGCTCACCCCCCATGGGAGCGGGAGGGGTCGAGCAGTACTTC.

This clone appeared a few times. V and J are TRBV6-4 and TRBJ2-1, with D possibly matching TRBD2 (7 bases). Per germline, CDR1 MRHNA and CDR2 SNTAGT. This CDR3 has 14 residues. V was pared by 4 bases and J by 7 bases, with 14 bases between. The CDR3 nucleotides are TGTGCCAGCAGTGTAGGGGGGGAAGGAAATGAGCAGTTCTTC. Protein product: CASSVGGEGNEQFF.

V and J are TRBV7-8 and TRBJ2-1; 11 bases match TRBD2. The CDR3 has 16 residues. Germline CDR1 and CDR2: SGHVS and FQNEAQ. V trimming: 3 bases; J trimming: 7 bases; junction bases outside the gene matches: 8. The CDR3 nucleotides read TGTGCCAGCAGCTTTTTAGCGGGAGGGCCATGGAATGAGCAGTTCTTC. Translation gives CASSFLAGGPWNEQFF.

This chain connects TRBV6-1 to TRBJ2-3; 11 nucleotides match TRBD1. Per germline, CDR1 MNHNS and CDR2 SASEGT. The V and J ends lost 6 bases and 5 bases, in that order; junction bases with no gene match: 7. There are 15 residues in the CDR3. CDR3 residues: CASRMDRGRGDTQYF. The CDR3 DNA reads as TGTGCCAGCAGGATGGACAGGGGGCGTGGAGATACGCAGTATTTT.

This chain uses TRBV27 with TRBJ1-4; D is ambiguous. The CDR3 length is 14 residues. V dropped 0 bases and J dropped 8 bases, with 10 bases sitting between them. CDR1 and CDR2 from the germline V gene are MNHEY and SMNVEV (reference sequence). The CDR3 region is CASSLSGRREKLFF. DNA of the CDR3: TGTGCCAGCAGTTTATCAGGGAGACGGGAAAAACTGTTTTTT.

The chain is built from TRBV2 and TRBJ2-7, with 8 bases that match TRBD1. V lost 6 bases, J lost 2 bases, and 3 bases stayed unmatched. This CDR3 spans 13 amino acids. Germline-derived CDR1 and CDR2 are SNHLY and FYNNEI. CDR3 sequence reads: CASSDRGTYEQYF. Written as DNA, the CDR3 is TGTGCCAGCAGCGACAGGGGAACCTACGAGCAGTACTTC.

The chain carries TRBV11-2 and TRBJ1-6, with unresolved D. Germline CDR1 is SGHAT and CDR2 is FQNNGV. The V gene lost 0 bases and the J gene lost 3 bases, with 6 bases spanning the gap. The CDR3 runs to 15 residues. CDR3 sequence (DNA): TGTGCCAGCAGCTTAGATTACAGCTATAATTCACCCCTCCACTTT. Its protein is CASSLDYSYNSPLHF. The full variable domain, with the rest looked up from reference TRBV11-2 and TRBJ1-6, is EAGVAQSPRYKIIEKRQSVAFWCNPISGHATLYWYQQILGQGPKLLIQFQNNGVVDDSQLPKDRFSAERLKGVDSTLKIQPAKLEDSAVYLCASSLDYSYNSPLHFGNGTRLTVT.

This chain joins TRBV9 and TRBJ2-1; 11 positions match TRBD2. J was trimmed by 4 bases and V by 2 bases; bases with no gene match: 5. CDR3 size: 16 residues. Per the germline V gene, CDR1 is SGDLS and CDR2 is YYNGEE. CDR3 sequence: CASSVYSGRGYNEQFF. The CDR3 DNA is TGTGCCAGCAGCGTCTATAGCGGGAGGGGGTACAATGAGCAGTTCTTC.